The clone carrying this TCR beta chain was seen repeatedly, ten times or more. Its antigen is as yet unknown. In TCRdb, the reads were re-called with MiXCR into one record per CDR3 protein. The sample lists approximately 470,000 distinct CDR3 sequences; 42% were seen once. The entry originates in a study of T cell repertoires in cytomegalovirus infection. The germline V gene encodes CDR1 SGHTA and CDR2 FQGNSA. The CDR3 is 18 residues long. J gave up 2 bases and V 5 bases, and 14 bases lay outside the gene matches. The sequencing here drew on cultured PBMCs, taken from culture after CMV antigen stimulation. The clonotype originates from a human donor in good health (CMV status not recorded). Some clones in this sample may be carry-over from other donors' samples. The gene calls are TRBV7-2 and TRBJ2-1; 8 nucleotides match TRBD1. The CDR3 protein is CASSRTGRVRFPYNEQFF. CDR3 DNA: TGTGCCAGCAGCAGGACAGGGAGAGTACGTTTTCCCTACAATGAGCAGTTCTTC.